These 31 T cell receptor beta chains originate from one sample sequenced in a study of cytomegalovirus exposure and HLA in healthy donors. 60 Vbeta and 13 Jbeta primers were used in PCR. This table comes from immunoSEQ multiplex PCR, and its TCRdb copy is limited to in-frame clones, with some not included. The table lists roughly 200,000 clones, over 65% of them singletons. The sample was PBMCs. The receptors were sampled from a man aged 18 to 30 in good health and CMV-seronegative.

The rearrangement links TRBV6-6 to TRBJ2-3; the D gene is possibly TRBD2 (5 bases). Germline V gene data show CDR1 as MNHNY and CDR2 as SVGAGI (reference sequence). Trimming pared 5 bases from V and 6 bases from J, leaving 12 bases between. CDR3 length equals 13 residues. The CDR3: CASSDPGGDTQYF. The CDR3 bases are TGTGCCAGCAGTGACCCCGGAGGCGATACGCAGTATTTT.

V usage is TRBV18 and J usage is TRBJ2-3, with D maybe TRBD1 (6 bases). This CDR3 comprises 14 residues. Germline CDR1 and CDR2: KGHSH and LQKENI. V dropped 5 bases and J dropped 0 bases, with 9 bases sitting between them. This CDR3 is CASSLGQSTDTQYF. The CDR3 region has the DNA TGTGCCAGCTCATTGGGACAAAGCACAGATACGCAGTATTTT.

V usage is TRBV15 and J usage is TRBJ2-1; 12 positions match TRBD2. CDR3 length equals 19 residues. The V gene's germline CDR1 is LNHNV and CDR2 YYDKDF (reference sequence). V lost 0 bases, J lost 5 bases, and 11 bases stayed unmatched. CDR3 DNA sequence: TGTGCCACCAGCAGAGAGGGTCGGACTAGCGGGATATTGAACAATGAGCAGTTCTTC. Translation: CATSREGRTSGILNNEQFF.

The chain uses TRBV6-5 and TRBJ1-1, with 10 bases lining up with TRBD1. The J segment lost 4 bases and the V segment lost 2 bases, leaving 1 base of the junction unmatched. Per the germline V gene, CDR1 is MNHEY and CDR2 is SVGAGI. This CDR3 contains 14 residues. The CDR3 bases are TGTGCCAGCAGTTACGGGACAGGGGCCACTGAAGCTTTCTTT. Its protein product is CASSYGTGATEAFF.

V is TRBV5-4 and J is TRBJ2-5; 7 nucleotides line up with TRBD2. Looked up from germline, CDR1 is SGHNT and CDR2 is YYREEE (reference sequence). This CDR3 contains 13 residues. The trim removed 6 bases at V and 5 bases at J, leaving 7 bases unmatched. CDR3: CASTPGGEETQYF. CDR3 bases: TGTGCCAGCACCCCTGGGGGGGAGGAGACCCAGTACTTC.

CDR3 sequence (DNA): TGTGCCAGCAGCTTAGCCCAAGTGAGTGAGCAGTTCTTC. Protein sequence: CASSLAQVSEQFF. This chain joins TRBV7-6 and TRBJ2-1; D is undetermined. This CDR3 is built from 13 residues. CDR1 is SGHVS and CDR2 is FNYEAQ in the germline V gene. The ends were cut back, 0 bases at V and 9 bases at J, with 9 bases in the middle.

The V and J genes are TRBV5-1 and TRBJ1-4, with D hard to call. V lost 6 bases and J 0 bases, leaving 21 bases between the germline ends. CDR1 SGHRS and CDR2 YFSETQ come from the germline V gene. The CDR3 sequence is 18 residues long. This chain's CDR3 is CASTLEGSVLATNEKLFF. DNA of the CDR3: TGCGCCAGCACCCTGGAGGGTTCGGTACTAGCAACTAATGAAAAACTGTTTTTT.

The chain is built from TRBV6-5 and TRBJ1-2; perhaps TRBD1 as D (5 bases). The germline CDR1 and CDR2 sequences are MNHEY and SVGAGI. V was shortened by 0 bases and J by 8 bases, with 10 bases between the two germline ends. This CDR3 is 13 amino acids long. DNA for the CDR3: TGTGCCAGCAGTTACTCGGGGGGGGAGGGCTACACCTTC. Protein sequence: CASSYSGGEGYTF.

The rearrangement joins TRBV4-1 to TRBJ2-7; TRBD2 aligns across 9 bases. The CDR3 totals 16 residues. Germline V gene lookup returns CDR1 MGHRA and CDR2 YSYEKL. V gave up 3 bases and J gave up 6 bases; unmatched junction bases: 12. CDR3 region: CASSQREGGSEGEQYF. The DNA of the CDR3 is TGCGCCAGCAGCCAGCGGGAGGGCGGGAGTGAGGGCGAGCAGTACTTC.

This clone has only one observation. The rearrangement joins TRBV28 to TRBJ1-2; maybe TRBD1 (6 bases). V dropped 4 bases and J dropped 4 bases, with 19 bases sitting between them. This CDR3 is built from 16 residues. In germline, CDR1 is MDHEN, CDR2 SYDVKM. The CDR3 loop reads CASSSVGGALSYGYTF. The DNA for the CDR3 is TGTGCCAGCAGTTCCGTAGGGGGGGCGCTTTCCTATGGCTACACCTTC.

The chain recombines TRBV5-1 with TRBJ2-7; 8 positions agree with TRBD1. CDR1 and CDR2 (germline): SGHRS, YFSETQ. The CDR3 length is 15 residues. V gave up 2 bases and J gave up 2 bases; unmatched junction bases: 6. The CDR3 sequence is CASSLSGGLTYEQYF. In nucleotides, the CDR3 is TGCGCCAGCAGCTTATCAGGGGGCCTTACCTACGAGCAGTACTTC.

This clone was found a few times. J is TRBJ2-7 and V is TRBV5-4; 11 nucleotides agree with TRBD1. The germline V gene encodes CDR1 SGHNT and CDR2 YYREEE (reference sequence). Trimming removed 0 bases from V and 1 base from J; junction bases left unmatched: 15. This CDR3 has 20 residues. CDR3 sequence: CASSLDHSDRGREWSYEQYF. CDR3 nucleotide sequence: TGTGCCAGCAGCTTGGATCATTCGGACAGGGGGCGGGAATGGTCCTACGAGCAGTACTTC.

This sequence joins TRBV7-3 and TRBJ2-1, with D possibly matching TRBD1 (6 bases). The CDR3 has 14 residues. Between the trimmed V and J ends, which lost 2 bases and 10 bases, there was a span of 15 bases. CDR1 and CDR2 from the germline V gene are SGHTA and FQGTGA. CDR3: CASSLGAGAWEQFF. The CDR3 region has the DNA TGTGCCAGCAGCTTAGGGGCAGGGGCCTGGGAGCAGTTCTTC.

This clone was counted between two and nine times. The V and J genes are TRBV2 and TRBJ1-1, with D perhaps matching TRBD1 (5 bases). Germline V gene sequence: CDR1 SNHLY, CDR2 FYNNEI. Trimming removed 3 bases from V and 5 bases from J, with 22 bases in between. The CDR3 runs to 17 residues. Here the CDR3 reads CASSDPLTASGVTEAFF. Here the CDR3 DNA reads TGTGCCAGCAGTGATCCTCTTACTGCGTCGGGGGTGACTGAAGCTTTCTTT.

This clone was counted a few times. The genes are TRBV6-1 and TRBJ2-4, with TRBD1 identical over 8 bases. The J segment lost 8 bases and the V segment lost 6 bases, leaving 12 bases of the junction unmatched. Germline values: CDR1 MNHNS, CDR2 SASEGT. This CDR3 spans 15 amino acids. This CDR3 is CASRITTGAEDIQYF. The CDR3 DNA is TGTGCCAGCAGGATCACGACAGGGGCCGAGGACATTCAGTACTTC.

The chain carries TRBV9 and TRBJ2-7, with D maybe TRBD2 (5 bases). Trimming left V 3 bases short and J 5 bases short, with 18 bases between. The germline V gene has CDR1 SGDLS and CDR2 YYNGEE. The CDR3 contains 15 residues. Written as DNA, the CDR3 is TGTGCCAGCAGCGGGGTCGGGCTAGCTGGCAACGAGCAGTACTTC. Its protein product is CASSGVGLAGNEQYF.

The chain recombines TRBV7-2 with TRBJ2-3; 13 bases are shared with TRBD2. The CDR3 consists of 17 residues. CDR1 and CDR2 from the germline V gene are SGHTA and FQGNSA. The V and J ends lost 0 bases and 3 bases, in that order; junction bases with no gene match: 3. The CDR3 DNA is TGTGCCAGCAGCTTAGCTACTAGCGGGAGGGGTACAGATACGCAGTATTTT. Its protein is CASSLATSGRGTDTQYF.

The chain is built from TRBV7-8 and TRBJ2-4; 9 nucleotides agree with TRBD2. Trimming at V came to 1 base and at J to 3 bases, leaving 13 bases not matched to a gene. Germline CDR1 reads SGHVS; CDR2 reads FQNEAQ. The CDR3 sequence is 19 residues long. CDR3 bases: TGTGCCAGCAGCTTAGGACTAGCGGACTGGATAGGGAGCAAAAACATTCAGTACTTC. Protein sequence: CASSLGLADWIGSKNIQYF.

In this sample, this clone turned up a few times. The J gene is TRBJ2-3, the V gene TRBV7-9, with TRBD1 as a possible D gene (6 bases). The CDR3 is made up of 16 amino acids. CDR1 and CDR2 from the germline V gene are SEHNR and FQNEAQ (reference sequence). With 5 bases removed from V and 2 bases from J, the gap between germline ends came to 17 bases. The CDR3 sequence is CASSDPTAGATDTQYF. The CDR3, as DNA: TGTGCCAGCAGCGATCCCACGGCAGGGGCCACAGATACGCAGTATTTT.

This clone was counted only a few times. This CDR3 is also generated by other DNA sequences in the sample. V is TRBV6-1 and J is TRBJ2-1; 11 bases are shared with TRBD2. With 3 bases clipped from V and 4 bases from J, the junction kept 2 bases outside the gene matches. The V gene's germline CDR1 is MNHNS and CDR2 SASEGT. The CDR3 extends over 15 amino acids. This chain's CDR3 is CASSDGTSGYNEQFF. The CDR3 bases are TGTGCCAGCAGTGACGGGACTAGCGGTTACAATGAGCAGTTCTTC.

The chain combines TRBV28 with TRBJ1-5; TRBD1 might be the D (6 bases). The length of the CDR3 is 15 residues. Germline CDR1 MDHEN, CDR2 SYDVKM. Trimming left V 6 bases short and J 3 bases short, with 15 bases between. DNA of the CDR3: TGTGCCAGCAGCCCCGGGGGGGCGATCAATCAGCCCCAGCATTTT. Encoded protein: CASSPGGAINQPQHF.

J is TRBJ2-1 and V is TRBV12-5, with 10 positions matching TRBD2. J gave up 8 bases and V 5 bases, and 12 bases lay outside the gene matches. Germline values: CDR1 LGHNT, CDR2 FRNRAP. This CDR3 spans 16 amino acids. The CDR3 loop is CASGAILAGMKYEQFF. Written as DNA, the CDR3 is TGTGCTAGTGGTGCCATACTAGCGGGAATGAAATATGAGCAGTTCTTC.

This clone was recorded a few times. The chain combines TRBV6-5 with TRBJ1-2; D might be TRBD1 (6 bases). Germline CDR1 and CDR2: MNHEY and SVGAGI. Trimming shortened V by 0 bases and J by 8 bases, and 7 bases separated the two germline ends. The CDR3 contains 12 residues. The CDR3 bases are TGTGCCAGCAGTTACTCAAGGGGGGGCTACACCTTC. Protein: CASSYSRGGYTF.

The chain uses TRBV6-5 and TRBJ1-3; possible D gene TRBD1, 6 bases. Germline V gene lookup returns CDR1 MNHEY and CDR2 SVGAGI. V dropped 5 bases and J dropped 4 bases, with 12 bases sitting between them. The CDR3 totals 14 residues. The CDR3 sequence is CASSVTGSGNTIYF. CDR3 DNA: TGTGCCAGCAGTGTCACAGGGTCCGGAAACACCATATATTTT.

J is TRBJ2-7 and V is TRBV6-1; 7 nucleotides align to TRBD1. The CDR3 runs 14 residues. After removal of 5 bases from V and 1 base from J, the junction contained 5 bases not matched to a gene. The germline CDR1 and CDR2 sequences are MNHNS and SASEGT. DNA of the CDR3: TGTGCCAGCAGTCCCGGACAGGAGTCCTACGAGCAGTACTTC. Encoded protein: CASSPGQESYEQYF.

This chain connects TRBV10-1 to TRBJ2-1, with D hard to call. The CDR3 loop spans 13 amino acids. Trimming took 4 bases from V and 3 from J, leaving 7 bases between them. The germline V gene encodes CDR1 WNHNN and CDR2 SYGVQD (reference sequence). CDR3 nucleotides: TGCGCCAGCAGTGGGGCAGGCTACAATGAGCAGTTCTTC. This encodes CASSGAGYNEQFF.

This chain links TRBV5-1 with TRBJ1-2; 11 bases are a match to TRBD1. This CDR3 is built from 15 residues. CDR1 SGHRS and CDR2 YFSETQ come from the germline V gene. Trimming removed 0 bases from V and 7 bases from J; junction bases left unmatched: 5. CDR3 in DNA: TGCGCCAGCAGCTTGGGGACAGGGGGCAATGGTGGCTACACCTTC. Protein sequence: CASSLGTGGNGGYTF.

The chain links TRBV7-3 to TRBJ2-3, with 8 bases that match TRBD2. The CDR3 has 17 residues. Germline V gene sequence: CDR1 SGHTA, CDR2 FQGTGA. J gave up 4 bases and V 3 bases, and 12 bases lay outside the gene matches. As DNA, the CDR3 is TGTGCCAGCAGCTTGAGGGCCGGGACTAGAGTCCCAGATACGCAGTATTTT. Its translation is CASSLRAGTRVPDTQYF.

This chain connects TRBV5-1 to TRBJ2-1, with 8 bases identical to TRBD2. V shed 4 bases and J 7 bases; nucleotides not matched to a gene: 7. The germline gives CDR1 SGHRS, CDR2 YFSETQ. The CDR3 covers 14 residues. The CDR3 loop is CASSTGLVWNEQFF. CDR3 DNA: TGCGCCAGCAGCACGGGACTAGTTTGGAATGAGCAGTTCTTC.

The J gene is TRBJ1-1, the V gene TRBV7-3; the D gene is possibly TRBD1 (6 bases). The length of the CDR3 is 15 residues. Germline loops: CDR1 SGHTA, CDR2 FQGTGA. Trimming left V 5 bases short and J 1 base short, with 14 bases between. CDR3 DNA: TGTGCCAGCAGCGCAGCAGGGGAAGCGAACACTGAAGCTTTCTTT. Amino acid sequence: CASSAAGEANTEAFF.

The V and J genes are TRBV27 and TRBJ2-7; TRBD2 might be the D (5 bases). The CDR3 has 15 residues. V dropped 0 bases and J dropped 3 bases, with 12 bases sitting between them. Germline V gives CDR1 MNHEY, CDR2 SMNVEV (reference sequence). The CDR3 sequence is CASSLSRLGDYEQYF. CDR3 in DNA: TGTGCCAGCAGTTTATCACGTCTCGGGGACTACGAGCAGTACTTC.